This T cell receptor (beta chain) was observed in a study of cytomegalovirus exposure and HLA in healthy donors (dated by TCRdb to 2016 to 2017). Notes on the research overall: In an earlier analysis of several hundred of the donors, less than 350 Gb of sequence data and 117 million unique TCR beta sequences from roughly 190 million T cells were reported. The later analysis used no new phenotypic data to find candidate immune exposures, relying instead on TCR beta sequences and their occurrence across donors. Across 398 genotyped donors of the cohort, an average of about 240,000 unique TCR beta nucleotide sequences per donor were sequenced, and roughly a sixth of those sequences were non-productive. The genetic ancestry cluster associated with self-reported Caucasian donors included about 81% of the roughly 400 genotyped donors. A later genetic analysis took genome-wide SNP genotypes for about three fifths of the 666 donors and used that subset as a discovery cohort. The study aimed to test whether cataloging public T cell receptors could reveal signatures of past pathogen exposure. HLA typing covered class I and class II loci at four-digit resolution. The study profiled the T cell repertoires of fewer than 850 subjects by immunosequencing and related them to cytomegalovirus serostatus. An early release that covered approximately 600 HLA-typed donors contained 250 to 350 gigabases of sequencing data and 80 million or so unique TCR sequences. Because of strong linkage in the cohort, a handful of DR-DQ haplotypes were treated as single units for association and clustering. Every discovery cohort repertoire had been produced on one sequencing platform. Donor age, sex, ethnicity and CMV serostatus were compiled together with the repertoire data. To decide whether each TCR beta V gene segment behaved as functional or pseudogenic, an earlier analysis of some 570 of the donors relied on high-throughput TCR beta sequencing. High-throughput TCR immunosequencing, statistical association of individual TCRs with disease status, and machine learning were combined to predict cytomegalovirus infection status. In addition to the first cohort of roughly 700 subjects, a separate validation cohort of 120 different subjects was used. The number of donors typed differed by locus, with roughly 620-630 for A, B, C, DRB1 and DQB1, roughly 550 for DQA1, 606 for DPA1, and over 400 for DPB1. A later analysis re-analyzed previously published TCR beta repertoires from about 600 donors and added high-resolution HLA genotyping to study TCR occurrence patterns.

The cohort was made up of approximately 670 healthy bone marrow donors. At the time of sampling, all cohort members were nominally healthy, though unrecorded immune exposures were likely present. The donor tested CMV seronegative, placing the donor among the roughly 400 seronegative members of the cohort. A peripheral blood sample was collected from each donor, and TCR beta sequencing was performed on peripheral blood mononuclear cells. Genomic DNA extraction from the blood cell samples was performed with the Qiagen DNeasy Blood Extraction Kit. The library was prepared using the immunoSEQ multiplex PCR assay. For the multiplex PCR, a mixture combining 60 forward primers for TCR Vbeta segments and 13 reverse primers for TCR Jbeta segments was used. A multiplex PCR assay on genomic DNA amplified the CDR3 region of rearranged TCR beta genes. Amplified TCR beta libraries were sequenced as 87-base-pair reads on the Illumina HiSeq System. Concerning the study's data processing: In a later analysis, about 80 million unique TCR beta chains were counted across the approximately 640 repertoires, and approximately 11 million of these chains were shared by at least two donors. Raw reads were error-corrected and collapsed into unique sequences by a nearest-neighbor algorithm in which closely related sequences were merged to remove PCR and sequencing errors. V, D and J gene segments were assigned by aligning CDR3 sequences to IMGT reference sequences. For a sequence to be retained, a match of at least six nucleotides was required to both a V gene segment and a J gene segment. Rearrangements were classified as productive when the CDR3 lacked stop codons and remained in frame with V and J, and all other rearrangements were classified as non-productive. Following IMGT convention, CDR3 was defined as the stretch from the second conserved V-encoded cysteine to the conserved J-encoded phenylalanine. In an earlier analysis of roughly 580 of the donors, sequences lacking an unambiguous match to a single V gene segment were excluded. In an earlier analysis of 587 of the donors, a V segment was called functional when productive rearrangements were above 56.7%, and segregating when the standard deviation between donors exceeded 5%. A statistical classification framework was built for diagnosing cytomegalovirus status from the catalog of TCR beta chain sequences. V and J gene assignment, in a later analysis, came from comparing TCR nucleotide sequences with IMGT/GENE-DB human TR gene sequences. A later analysis assigned CDR3 sequences and most-parsimonious VDJ recombination scenarios with the TCRdist pipeline. In a later analysis, every TCR beta chain was defined by the combination of its CDR3 amino acid sequence and its V-gene family, and reads without a unique V-gene family were dropped. A later analysis removed 450 to 600 highly shared, low-generation-probability nucleotide sequences to deal with suspected cross-contamination and a sequencing artifact. For each public chain, a later analysis derived a clonal expansion index from normalized ranks of inferred template counts within each repertoire. In a later analysis, generation probabilities were computed with a VDJ recombination model fitted to out-of-frame rearrangements, and the resulting probabilities were checked against IGoR. In a later analysis, hypergeometric tests were used to score TCR-TCR, TCR-HLA and TCR-CMV co-occurrence, with a repertoire-size bias correction applied to TCR pairs. In a later analysis, false discovery rates were estimated by permuting HLA or CMV assignments 20 times. In a later analysis, co-occurring TCRs were grouped using DBSCAN, with TCRdist sequence similarity added in when clustering inside HLA-allele-positive subsets. Repertoires with fewer than 30,000 or more than 120,000 public chains, plus five repertoires with anomalous nucleotide sharing, were excluded from co-occurrence clustering. TCRdb re-hosts the immuneACCESS table, in-frame sequences only. Its copies lack some clones; in the studies checked, an unresolved V gene accounts for under half of them, and the cause for the rest is not known. From that table come the V and J calls and clone size; the DNA was used to work out D and trimming. This sample has 95,000 to 150,000 clones in its table, and just over 65% of those were observed once. Approximately 1.4% of the sample comes from the top ten.

The paper as a whole reports these results and caveats: Only TCR beta chains were sequenced in this cohort, and the absence of alpha or paired-chain data limited detectable features. The presence/absence analyses assumed that sequencing depth was roughly uniform across donors, and that assumption may not be true. Linkage disequilibrium might explain the correlated functional status among segregating V segments, but an unknown experimental factor could not be ruled out. A further reported finding was that TCR beta sequences accurately predicted the HLA-A and HLA-B alleles for most subjects in the first cohort. Compared with equally common non-associated chains, HLA-associated TCR beta chains in a later analysis were more clonally expanded and had lower generation probabilities. In a later analysis, 16,951 TCR beta sequences were associated with specific HLA alleles at a false discovery rate of 0.05. In the study, around 160 TCR beta chains were listed as associated with cytomegalovirus. The classifier was reported to diagnose cytomegalovirus status with high specificity and sensitivity in both the original and validation cohorts. A cluster of highly shared sequence variants was judged likely to be a technical artifact of the sequencing pipeline. A later analysis found that most CMV-associated TCR beta chains appeared HLA-restricted, with HLA associations seemingly driven largely by CMV exposure. Most TCR sequences were observed very rarely across donors, whereas some public TCRs were present in many individuals. An association between a missense DCLRE1C variant and V-gene and J-gene trimming of TCR beta chains was found in a later genetic analysis and replicated in an independent cohort. Assigning TCR associations to individual alleles was difficult when HLA alleles, especially DR and DQ, strongly co-occurred. In vitro tests confirmed that a few of the cytomegalovirus-associated TCR beta chains recognize cytomegalovirus antigens. Immune exposure information for the cohort was limited to CMV serostatus. It was suggested by the authors that the approach could potentially be generalized to other disease states and immunological phenotypes. Some IMGT-functional V segments, including TRBV6-2 and TRBV6-3, could not be distinguished by the 87-base-pair reads and were therefore excluded. Because counts were too low, approximately 15 rarely observed V segments, including chromosome 9 orphons, were excluded from the earlier analysis of 500 to 700 of the donors. In a later analysis, several top co-occurrence clusters were reported to appear linked to parvovirus B19, influenza, CMV and Epstein-Barr virus. Because some donors lacked HLA typing at each locus, the association tests relied only on the typed subset. An earlier analysis of approximately 500 of the donors showed that most TCR beta V segments appeared in productive rearrangements either about 87% or about 30% of the time, which broadly matched IMGT annotations. Compared with the 666-donor mean, donors in an Asian-associated ancestry cluster had fewer N-insertions in productive TCRs, according to a later genetic analysis. A later analysis found that TCR association rates varied across HLA loci, with DRB1 alleles showing the most associated TCRs and HLA-C alleles the fewest.

A word on this clone: The target of this receptor is not known. At one of its ends the junction is not consistent with the germline gene, which may arise from a read error.

The CDR3 holds 16 amino acids from the cysteine to the phenylalanine. Just the 48-base CDR3 DNA is kept, in frame starting at base 1. As encoded in the germline V gene (reference sequence), CDR1 is SEHNR while CDR2 is FQNEAQ. This TCR derives from a man aged 18-30 years in good health and CMV-seronegative. The sample consisted of PBMCs. The sequence is built from TRBV7-9 and TRBJ2-3, with 8 central nucleotides matching TRBD2. The CDR3 region: CSSSPRGGRSTDTQYF. The nucleotide sequence is given as TGTTCCAGCAGCCCCCGGGGGGGGAGATCCACAGATACGCAGTATTTT.